The sequence of this T cell receptor (beta chain) was determined in a study of T cell responses to AZD1222 COVID-19 vaccine. General study points: A reported finding is that nearly half of spike-specific TCRs target unmutated variant regions. Clonal diversity may have been underestimated, and the donors were mostly white British, with more females than males.

CDR3 length: 16 residues. Germline-derived CDR1 and CDR2 are SGHVS and FQNEAQ. Trimming took 5 bases from V and 0 from J; bases not matched to a gene: 3. Data came from immunoSEQ multiplex PCR; TCRdb stores just in-frame clones and leaves some out. The sample contains fewer than 120,000 clones, about 90% of which appear only once. For this clone: What it binds is not known.

The receptor was isolated from an adult who received the AZD1222 COVID-19 vaccine. Sequenced here: peripheral blood, sampled 28 days after the second AZD1222 dose. The chain joins TRBV7-8 to TRBJ2-3, with 12 bases aligning to TRBD2. The CDR3 sequence: CASSIGTSGSTDTQYF. The CDR3 DNA follows: TGTGCCAGCAGCATAGGGACTAGCGGGAGCACAGATACGCAGTATTTT.